Below are 18 T cell receptor beta chains sequenced from a single sample in a study of regulatory T cells in long-lasting Graves disease. Time point meaning: persistent/refractory GD, antithyroid drugs over 5 years with positive TRAb. Following extraction of RNA from PBMCs, that RNA was used to make the TCR library. Arm-PCR of CDR3 regions with iRepertoire HTBI primers generated TCR beta libraries. MiXCR was run by TCRdb on the multiplex PCR reads, yielding one entry per CDR3 protein. The data hold 600,000 to 850,000 distinct CDR3 sequences, with 25% to 30% observed a single time. The sequenced sample was peripheral blood mononuclear cells (PBMCs), obtained when the disease was refractory, from a patient treated with antithyroid drugs. The receptors were sampled from a female donor with Graves disease.

A remark on this clonotype: The CDR3 does not end in the conserved phenylalanine or tryptophan, so this is likely a read error. Here the CDR3 DNA reads TGTGCCAGCAGGGAACAACGTACGGAGGCTGAAGCTTTCCTT. It is translated as CASREQRTEAEAFL. The chain combines TRBV6-2 or TRBV6-3 with TRBJ1-1; D is ambiguous. Trimming cost V 6 bases and J 6 bases, with 17 bases left between them. The CDR3 is 14 amino acids. CDR1 and CDR2 (germline): MNHEY, SVGEGT.

The chain uses TRBV3-1 and TRBJ1-1; the D gene is possibly TRBD1 (5 bases). Germline V CDR1 and CDR2: LGHDT, YNNKEL (reference sequence). The CDR3 has 14 amino acids. Trimming cost V 1 base and J 5 bases, with 11 bases left between them. Here the CDR3 DNA reads TGTGCCAGCAGCCAAGTGGGGGGTCTGACTGAAGCTTTCTTT. Amino acid sequence: CASSQVGGLTEAFF.

The gene calls are TRBV6-9 and TRBJ2-6; D is ambiguous. The ends were cut back, 3 bases at V and 2 bases at J, with 17 bases in the middle. Germline CDR1 and CDR2: MNHGY and SVAAGI. This CDR3 region has 18 residues. CDR3 amino acids: CASSYPTRDSAGANVLTF. The DNA of the CDR3 is TGTGCCAGCAGTTACCCGACTCGAGACTCGGCTGGGGCCAACGTCCTGACTTTC.

There are a few counts of this clonotype. J is TRBJ1-3 and V is TRBV20-1; tentative D call: TRBD1 (5 bases). This CDR3 has 14 residues. Germline V CDR1 and CDR2: DFQATT, SNEGSKA (reference sequence). The V and J ends lost 0 bases and 4 bases respectively, with 10 bases between them. CDR3 nucleotide sequence: TGCAGTGCTAGAGATGGGGGACCCGGAAACACCATATATTTT. It translates to CSARDGGPGNTIYF.

This clonotype was observed a few times. The rearrangement uses TRBV3-1 and TRBJ2-7; D is perhaps TRBD2 (5 bases). Trimming removed 1 base at V and 3 bases at J, with 7 bases between. Germline values: CDR1 LGHDT, CDR2 YNNKEL (reference sequence). The CDR3 is made up of 13 amino acids. CDR3 nucleotide sequence: TGTGCCAGCAGCCAAGCGGCGGGCTACGAGCAGTACTTC. As protein: CASSQAAGYEQYF.

This clonotype has a handful of counts. This chain links TRBV10-2 with TRBJ2-7; possibly TRBD2 for D (6 bases). Trimming pared 7 bases from V and 8 bases from J, leaving 33 bases between. This CDR3 spans 18 amino acids. The germline V gene has CDR1 WSHSY and CDR2 SAAADI. CDR3 in DNA: TGCGCCAGCAAGGAGGGTAGCGTGTCAACTCCTACGATGGTCCAGCAGTACTTC. It is translated as CASKEGSVSTPTMVQQYF.

The chain joins TRBV6-1 to TRBJ1-1; 7 bases are shared with TRBD1. This CDR3 is 15 amino acids long. V shed 7 bases, J shed 5 bases, and the junction held 13 bases outside the gene matches. Per the germline V gene, CDR1 is MNHNS and CDR2 is SASEGT. The CDR3 DNA reads as TGTGCCAGCACCGGGACAGAAACGCAGGGTACTGAAGCTTTCTTT. Its translation: CASTGTETQGTEAFF.

This clonotype was counted a few times. The chain employs TRBV20-1 and TRBJ1-5; 8 positions agree with TRBD1. The ends lost 6 bases at V and 2 bases at J; junction bases unmatched: 3. Germline-derived CDR1 and CDR2 are DFQATT and SNEGSKA (reference sequence). The CDR3 sequence is 13 residues long. The CDR3 protein is CSASTGGNQPQHF. The CDR3 region has the DNA TGCAGTGCCTCGACAGGGGGCAATCAGCCCCAGCATTTT.

This clonotype was counted only a few times. With a much larger clone just one base away, this may be a read error. V usage is TRBV28 and J usage is TRBJ2-7; possibly TRBD1 or TRBD2 for D (6 bases each). CDR1 is MDHEN, CDR2 SYDVKM, per germline. The CDR3 sequence is 13 residues long. The CDR3 sequence is CASSFPGAYEQHF. CDR3 in DNA: TGTGCCAGCAGTTTCCCGGGGGCCTACGAGCAGCACTTC. Full variable domain (outside the CDR3, taken from reference TRBV28 and TRBJ2-7): DVKVTQSSRYLVKRTGEKVFLECVQDMDHENMFWYRQDPGLGLRLIYFSYDVKMKEKGDIPEGYSVSREKKERFSLILESASTNQTSMYLCASSFPGAYEQHFGPGTRLTVT.

J is TRBJ1-1 and V is TRBV11-2; possible D gene TRBD1, 5 bases. V was pared by 5 bases and J by 3 bases, with 13 bases between. This CDR3 is built from 14 residues. Germline V CDR1 and CDR2: SGHAT, FQNNGV. This CDR3 is CASSLQGMDTEAFF. The DNA for the CDR3 is TGTGCCAGCAGCCTTCAGGGCATGGACACTGAAGCTTTCTTT.

The gene calls are TRBV18 and TRBJ2-3; 10 nucleotides agree with TRBD1. V was pared by 6 bases and J by 0 bases, with 3 bases of the junction left unmatched. Germline loops: CDR1 KGHSH, CDR2 LQKENI. This CDR3 is built from 15 residues. CDR3 residues: CASSQGQGSTDTQYF. The CDR3, as DNA: TGTGCCAGCTCGCAGGGACAGGGGAGCACAGATACGCAGTATTTT.

A few counts support this clonotype. The chain joins TRBV10-3 to TRBJ2-5; perhaps D is TRBD1 or TRBD2 (5 bases each). The V end was cut by 6 bases, the J end by 1 base, with 15 bases between. Germline-derived CDR1 and CDR2 are ENHRY and SYGVKD. The CDR3 has 15 amino acids. The CDR3 loop reads CAIRDSGPIQETQYF. CDR3 DNA: TGTGCCATCAGGGACTCGGGGCCCATCCAAGAGACCCAGTACTTC.

The chain employs TRBV18 and TRBJ2-4, with D possibly being TRBD1 (7 bases). CDR1 and CDR2 (germline): KGHSH, LQKENI. Trimming cost V 3 bases and J 0 bases, with 18 bases left between them. The CDR3 totals 18 residues. CDR3 coding DNA: TGTGCCAGCTCACCTCTTTCGGGGGCAGGGGGAGCCAAAAACATTCAGTACTTC. Protein sequence: CASSPLSGAGGAKNIQYF.

The rearrangement links TRBV6-2 or TRBV6-3 to TRBJ1-2, with D tentatively TRBD1 (5 bases). CDR3 length equals 14 residues. The germline gives CDR1 MNHEY, CDR2 SVGEGT. Trimming took off 4 bases at V and 7 bases at J, with 16 bases between the two ends. The CDR3 DNA is TGTGCCAGCAGTTCTTACAGGATTTTGAGTGGCTACACCTTC. Amino acids: CASSSYRILSGYTF.

This clonotype occurred a few times. The chain carries TRBV19 and TRBJ1-2, with D tentatively TRBD1 (5 bases). With 3 bases removed from V and 4 bases from J, the gap between germline ends came to 15 bases. The CDR3 contains 15 residues. Germline lookup yields CDR1 LNHDA and CDR2 SQIVND (reference sequence). CDR3 sequence (DNA): TGTGCCAGTAGTATTTCTCCGAGACAGCTCTATGGCTACACCTTC. It translates to CASSISPRQLYGYTF. The complete variable domain, with remaining parts taken from reference TRBV19 and TRBJ1-2, reads DGGITQSPKYLFRKEGQNVTLSCEQNLNHDAMYWYRQDPGQGLRLIYYSQIVNDFQKGDIAEGYSVSREKKESFPLTVTSAQKNPTAFYLCASSISPRQLYGYTFGSGTRLTVV.

This clonotype occurred a few times. The CDR3 DNA reads TGTGCCAGCACCGATGCCTACGAGCAGTACTTC. It codes for CASTDAYEQYF. The V call is TRBV5-6, the J call TRBJ2-7, with no clear D. The CDR3 covers 11 residues. In germline, CDR1 is SGHDT, CDR2 YYEEEE. V dropped 6 bases and J dropped 2 bases, with 6 bases sitting between them.

V gene TRBV7-2 combines with J gene TRBJ1-1, with a tentative D call TRBD1 (5 bases). Trimming removed 1 base from V and 1 base from J, with 10 bases in between. CDR1 and CDR2 (germline): SGHTA, FQGNSA. The CDR3 has 15 amino acids. In DNA form, the CDR3 reads TGTGCCAGCAGCTTAGGCCCTACAGGGAACACTGAAGCTTTCTTT. Translating it yields CASSLGPTGNTEAFF.

The chain couples TRBV5-5 to TRBJ2-7, with 7 bases fitting TRBD1. Unmatched junction bases numbered 8, after V lost 0 bases and J lost 5 bases. The CDR3 covers 15 residues. From germline, CDR1 is SGHKS and CDR2 YYEKEE (reference sequence). Here the CDR3 DNA reads TGTGCCAGCAGCTTGGGACAGGGCGGTTCGGACGAGCAGTACTTC. This translates into CASSLGQGGSDEQYF. Combining the CDR3 with reference TRBV5-5 and TRBJ2-7 gives the whole variable domain DAGVTQSPTHLIKTRGQQVTLRCSPISGHKSVSWYQQVLGQGPQFIFQYYEKEERGRGNFPDRFSARQFPNYSSELNVNALLLGDSALYLCASSLGQGGSDEQYFGPGTRLTVT.